One and the same sample provided the 19 T cell receptor beta chains below, sequenced in a study of regulatory T cells in long-lasting Graves disease. Time point meaning: persistent/refractory GD, antithyroid drugs over 5 years with positive TRAb. There was RNA extracted from PBMCs, and the TCR library was made from it. With iRepertoire HTBI primers and Arm-PCR of CDR3 regions, TCR beta libraries were built. TCRdb independently ran MiXCR on the multiplex PCR reads; one entry per CDR3 protein. Of 300,000 to 350,000 distinct CDR3 sequences in the sample, roughly a fifth were seen once. The source was peripheral blood mononuclear cells (PBMCs), collected when the disease was refractory, from a patient treated with antithyroid drugs. These receptors originate from a female donor with Graves disease.

This clonotype was detected many times. The J gene is TRBJ2-4, the V gene TRBV7-2; D remains unclear. This CDR3 region has 12 residues. Trimming removed 1 base from V and 6 bases from J, with 4 bases in between. Looked up from germline, CDR1 is SGHTA and CDR2 is FQGNSA. In nucleotides, the CDR3 is TGTGCCAGCAGCTTAGAGGCAAACATTCAGTACTTC. Translating it yields CASSLEANIQYF.

V is TRBV7-8 and J is TRBJ1-5; 9 bases align to TRBD1. Looked up from germline, CDR1 is SGHVS and CDR2 is FQNEAQ. Trimming removed 5 bases from V and 3 bases from J; junction bases left unmatched: 8. The CDR3 is 16 amino acids. CDR3 amino acids: CASSGPGTGNNQPQHF. The CDR3 coding sequence is TGTGCCAGCAGCGGACCCGGGACAGGGAACAATCAGCCCCAGCATTTT. The entire variable domain, with the rest obtained from reference TRBV7-8 and TRBJ1-5, is as follows: GAGVSQSPRYKVAKRGQDVALRCDPISGHVSLFWYQQALGQGPEFLTYFQNEAQLDKSGLPSDRFFAERPEGSVSTLKIQRTQQEDSAVYLCASSGPGTGNNQPQHFGDGTRLSIL.

The sample holds many counts of this clonotype. CDR3 coding DNA: TGTGCCAGTAGACGGGACTGGAGCTCCTACGAGCAGTACTTC. Its protein is CASRRDWSSYEQYF. The gene calls are TRBV19 and TRBJ2-7, with TRBD2 as a possible D gene (6 bases). The CDR3 extends over 14 amino acids. The V end lost 6 bases, the J end lost 0 bases, and 12 bases lay between the germline ends. Germline V CDR1 and CDR2: LNHDA, SQIVND (reference sequence).

The chain recombines TRBV19 with TRBJ1-5; possibly TRBD1 for D (5 bases). Germline V lookup: CDR1 LNHDA, CDR2 SQIVND (reference sequence). Between the trimmed V and J ends, which lost 6 bases and 5 bases, there was a span of 8 bases. The CDR3 is made up of 12 amino acids. CDR3 protein: CASSWGDQPQHF. As DNA, the CDR3 is TGTGCCAGTAGCTGGGGGGATCAGCCCCAGCATTTT. The full variable domain, its missing parts supplied by reference TRBV19 and TRBJ1-5, is DGGITQSPKYLFRKEGQNVTLSCEQNLNHDAMYWYRQDPGQGLRLIYYSQIVNDFQKGDIAEGYSVSREKKESFPLTVTSAQKNPTAFYLCASSWGDQPQHFGDGTRLSIL.

As to this clonotype: A much larger clone lies a single base off, so this may be a read error. The chain carries TRBV12-3 or TRBV12-4 and TRBJ1-2; D is unresolved. V shed 1 base and J shed 8 bases, with 20 bases lying between them. This CDR3 region has 16 residues. Here the CDR3 DNA reads TGTGCCAGCAGTTTAGGAACCAAGGTGACGTTTCGCGGCTACACCTTC. As protein: CASSLGTKVTFRGYTF.

This clonotype was seen ten or more times. The chain recombines TRBV7-2 with TRBJ2-5, with TRBD1 identical over 9 bases. The CDR3 runs 15 residues. The germline gives CDR1 SGHTA, CDR2 FQGNSA. V was clipped by 3 bases and J by 2 bases; unmatched bases: 4. CDR3 nucleotide sequence: TGTGCCAGCAGCTTCCTCGGACAGGGGCAAGAGACCCAGTACTTC. Translating gives CASSFLGQGQETQYF.

This clonotype was detected ten times or more. This chain connects TRBV28 to TRBJ2-5; the match to TRBD2 covers 8 bases. V dropped 5 bases and J dropped 5; count of bases not matched to a gene: 13. The CDR3 consists of 16 residues. Germline CDR1 MDHEN, CDR2 SYDVKM. For the CDR3, the DNA is TGTGCCAGCAGTGAAATAGCGGGGAGAGGGGGGGAGACCCAGTACTTC. The encoded protein is CASSEIAGRGGETQYF.

This clonotype was observed a few times. V is TRBV20-1 and J is TRBJ2-7; 8 nucleotides align to TRBD2. Germline CDR1 is DFQATT and CDR2 is SNEGSKA (reference sequence). The ends lost 2 bases at V and 3 bases at J; junction bases unmatched: 3. The CDR3 length is 13 residues. CDR3 DNA sequence: TGCAGTGCTAGAAGCGGGAGAAGCTACGAGCAGTACTTC. Encoded protein: CSARSGRSYEQYF.

The chain has TRBV20-1 and TRBJ2-3; D is unclear. Germline V gene data show CDR1 as DFQATT and CDR2 as SNEGSKA (reference sequence). The CDR3 loop spans 14 amino acids. V was trimmed by 5 bases and J by 0 bases, leaving 12 bases between them. CDR3 sequence (DNA): TGCAGTGCTTCGGATCCGACTAGCACAGATACGCAGTATTTT. This codes for CSASDPTSTDTQYF.

This clonotype was counted only a few times. This chain connects TRBV28 to TRBJ2-7; TRBD2 aligns across 8 bases. In germline, CDR1 is MDHEN, CDR2 SYDVKM. J lost 2 bases, V lost 3 bases, and 6 bases had no gene match. The CDR3 totals 15 residues. The CDR3 DNA sequence: TGTGCCAGCAGTTTCAACGGGAGGGAGGCCTACGAGCAGTACTTC. Translated: CASSFNGREAYEQYF.

This clonotype came up many times. The chain couples TRBV12-3 or TRBV12-4 to TRBJ2-5; 10 positions agree with TRBD2. V shed 5 bases and J 4 bases; nucleotides not matched to a gene: 31. This CDR3 region has 23 residues. The CDR3 is CASSPTTEREGPSVRHPGETQYF. CDR3 nucleotides: TGTGCCAGCAGTCCCACCACCGAGCGGGAGGGCCCATCCGTAAGACACCCGGGAGAGACCCAGTACTTC.

V usage is TRBV5-1 and J usage is TRBJ2-7; a weak D match, TRBD1 (5 bases). From germline, CDR1 is SGHRS and CDR2 YFSETQ. The CDR3 runs 15 residues. Deletions cut 1 base from V and 0 bases from J, with 11 bases between. DNA for the CDR3: TGCGCCAGCAGCTTGACGGCAGGGTACTCCTACGAGCAGTACTTC. Amino acid sequence: CASSLTAGYSYEQYF.

A few counts support this clonotype. This may arise from a read error, as a much more abundant clone is one base away. V is TRBV6-1 and J is TRBJ1-2; maybe TRBD1 (5 bases). The germline gives CDR1 MNHNS, CDR2 SASEGT. The ends were cut back, 6 bases at V and 4 bases at J, with 9 bases in the middle. The CDR3 length is 12 residues. CDR3 protein: CASSSGAYGYTF. In DNA, the CDR3 is TGTGCCAGCAGCTCCGGGGCCTATGGCTACACCTTC.

The chain employs TRBV7-9 and TRBJ1-5, with TRBD1 as a possible D gene (5 bases). Trimming shortened V by 5 bases and J by 3 bases, and 11 bases separated the two germline ends. The V gene's germline CDR1 is SEHNR and CDR2 FQNEAQ (reference sequence). This CDR3 comprises 14 residues. CDR3 protein: CASSQDINNQPQHF. CDR3 in DNA: TGTGCCAGCAGCCAGGACATTAACAATCAGCCCCAGCATTTT.

This chain connects TRBV29-1 to TRBJ2-5; D is uncertain. Trimming took off 5 bases at V and 7 bases at J, with 8 bases between the two ends. This CDR3 contains 10 residues. Germline V CDR1 and CDR2: SQVTM, ANQGSEA. As DNA, the CDR3 is TGCAGCGTTACAAAAGGGACCCAGTACTTC. This sequence encodes CSVTKGTQYF.

V usage is TRBV19 and J usage is TRBJ2-7; 8 bases are shared with TRBD2. Germline-derived CDR1 and CDR2 are LNHDA and SQIVND (reference sequence). With V trimmed by 10 bases and J by 7 bases, 15 bases remained unmatched. The CDR3 length is 14 residues. DNA of the CDR3: TGTGCCACCAGGCCTGGCGGGGGGTTCGGAGAGCAGTACTTC. This encodes CATRPGGGFGEQYF.

This clonotype appeared a few times. V usage is TRBV28 and J usage is TRBJ2-2, with 8 bases identical to TRBD2. The CDR3 consists of 17 residues. In germline, CDR1 is MDHEN, CDR2 SYDVKM. V trimming: 5 bases; J trimming: 4 bases; junction bases outside the gene matches: 12. The CDR3 is CASSGMFGRVGTGELFF. CDR3 bases: TGTGCCAGCAGTGGTATGTTCGGGAGGGTCGGCACCGGGGAGCTGTTTTTT.

V gene TRBV27 combines with J gene TRBJ1-5; a weak D match, TRBD1 (6 bases). The CDR3 is made up of 14 amino acids. Trimming removed 5 bases from V and 2 bases from J, with 10 bases in between. From germline, CDR1 is MNHEY and CDR2 SMNVEV (reference sequence). The CDR3 sequence: CASSNRQGNQPQHF. CDR3 coding DNA: TGTGCCAGCAGTAATAGACAGGGCAATCAGCCCCAGCATTTT.

This clonotype was seen more than once but under ten times. The rearrangement joins TRBV20-1 to TRBJ2-7; D is unclear. Germline loops: CDR1 DFQATT, CDR2 SNEGSKA (reference sequence). Trimming took off 0 bases at V and 2 bases at J, with 5 bases between the two ends. The CDR3 runs to 12 residues. The CDR3 nucleotides read TGCAGTGCTAGAGATTCCACCTACGAGCAGTACTTC. It is translated as CSARDSTYEQYF.